This T cell receptor beta chain was recorded in a study of regulatory T cells in long-lasting Graves disease. Overall study: Graves' cases, newly diagnosed, had used antithyroid drugs under 3 months.

The table lists this clonotype with many counts. Assembly of TCR beta libraries relied on iRepertoire HTBI primers together with Arm-PCR of CDR3 regions. TCRdb reprocessed the multiplex PCR reads with MiXCR, giving one entry per CDR3 protein. The sample holds roughly 420,000 distinct CDR3 sequences, 13% to 15% seen once. The trim removed 4 bases at V and 9 bases at J, leaving 14 bases unmatched. Germline values: CDR1 KGHDR, CDR2 SFDVKD. The CDR3 has 16 amino acids. Time point given: newly diagnosed GD, antithyroid drugs for less than 3 months. PBMCs were the source of the RNA used for TCR sequencing. Another study also made use of these data, one on T cells in Graves' hyperthyroidism and ophthalmopathy. That paper states: Hyperthyroidism of Graves' type that showed no ophthalmopathy progression within 18 months was stable. With the HTBI primer set, the TCR CDR3 went through a first round of RT-PCR.

The TCR sequence derives from a woman aged 45-60 years with Graves disease. The chain carries TRBV24-1 and TRBJ2-1; 7 bases align to TRBD1. The sample in question was peripheral blood mononuclear cells (PBMCs), obtained at new diagnosis, from a patient treated with antithyroid drugs. CDR3 coding DNA: TGTGCCACCAGTGACTACCGACAGGGCAGCGTGATTGAGCAGTTCTTC. Protein product: CATSDYRQGSVIEQFF.